These 27 T cell receptor beta chains originate from one sample sequenced in a study of cytomegalovirus exposure and HLA in healthy donors. Measured with immunoSEQ multiplex PCR; TCRdb has only the in-frame clones, and not every one. The table has 180,000 or so clones, approximately 86% seen once. The specimen was PBMCs. These receptor sequences come from a man under 40 in good health and CMV-seropositive.

The rearrangement links TRBV19 to TRBJ2-1; D may be TRBD2 (5 bases). The germline gives CDR1 LNHDA, CDR2 SQIVND (reference sequence). CDR3 length equals 15 residues. The V end was cut by 3 bases, the J end by 4 bases, with 13 bases between. For the CDR3, the DNA is TGTGCCAGTAGTATCGGGATAACCACGTACAATGAGCAGTTCTTC. It yields the protein CASSIGITTYNEQFF.

The chain is built from TRBV7-9 and TRBJ1-6; a weak D match, TRBD1 (5 bases). CDR3 length: 14 residues. Germline V gene lookup returns CDR1 SEHNR and CDR2 FQNEAQ (reference sequence). Trimming pared 5 bases from V and 4 bases from J, leaving 9 bases between. CDR3 region: CASSPTDYNSPLHF. The CDR3 nucleotides are TGTGCCAGCAGCCCGACAGATTATAATTCACCCCTCCACTTT.

V usage is TRBV7-3 and J usage is TRBJ2-2; D ambiguous. In germline, CDR1 is SGHTA, CDR2 FQGTGA. V was shortened by 1 base and J by 5 bases, with 5 bases between the two germline ends. The CDR3 length is 13 residues. The CDR3 loop reads CASSLIGTGELFF. The CDR3 region has the DNA TGTGCCAGCAGCTTAATTGGAACCGGGGAGCTGTTTTTT.

A note on this clone: The same CDR3 is also encoded by other DNA sequences in this sample. The CDR3 sequence is CASSQGYEQYF. CDR3 sequence (DNA): TGTGCCAGCAGCCAGGGCTACGAGCAGTACTTC. The chain has TRBV27 and TRBJ2-7; D may be TRBD1 (5 bases). In germline, CDR1 is MNHEY, CDR2 SMNVEV (reference sequence). Deletions cut 6 bases from V and 3 bases from J, with 6 bases between. The CDR3 contains 11 residues.

V and J are TRBV4-3 and TRBJ2-2, with D unclear. V lost 0 bases and J lost 4, with 9 bases in between. Germline V gene sequence: CDR1 LGHNA, CDR2 YSLEER. The CDR3 length is 15 residues. In DNA form, the CDR3 reads TGCGCCAGCAGCCAAGATACGGCAGCCACCGGGGAGCTGTTTTTT. It translates to CASSQDTAATGELFF.

Concerning this clone: The germline gene is not matched at one end of the junction; a read error may be the cause. This sequence joins TRBV4-2 and TRBJ2-7, with TRBD2 matching 9 bases. Germline CDR1 LGHNA, CDR2 YNFKEQ. The CDR3 runs 17 residues. The DNA for the CDR3 is TGTGCCAGCAGCGAAGAGTACGCTAGCGGGGCTACCTACGAGCAGTACTTC. Translated: CASSEEYASGATYEQYF.

The chain has TRBV6-5 and TRBJ1-2; D perhaps matches TRBD1 (6 bases). The V gene lost 2 bases and the J gene lost 6 bases, with 13 bases spanning the gap. CDR1 MNHEY and CDR2 SVGAGI come from the germline V gene. CDR3 length equals 14 residues. CDR3 bases: TGTGCCAGCAGTTACAACGGGGGCGAGGATGGCTACACCTTC. Its protein product is CASSYNGGEDGYTF.

CDR3 sequence: CASSLAQTSRNTGELFF. The CDR3 coding sequence is TGTGCCAGCAGCTTAGCGCAAACTAGCAGGAACACCGGGGAGCTGTTTTTT. This chain links TRBV7-6 with TRBJ2-2; possible D gene TRBD2, 6 bases. This CDR3 region has 17 residues. Per germline, CDR1 SGHVS and CDR2 FNYEAQ. Trimming removed 0 bases from V and 1 base from J, with 12 bases in between.

With respect to this clone: Germline is not matched at one junction end, which may reflect a read error. The chain has TRBV11-3 and TRBJ2-7, with a weak D call TRBD1 (7 bases). CDR1 is SGHNT and CDR2 is YENEEA in the germline V gene. The CDR3 consists of 14 residues. This chain's CDR3 is CASSSGGTHADIDF. CDR3 nucleotides: TGTGCCAGCAGCTCAGGGGGGACACACGCAGATATCGACTTC.

The chain uses TRBV19 and TRBJ2-7; 8 bases line up with TRBD2. There are 15 residues in the CDR3. The germline gives CDR1 LNHDA, CDR2 SQIVND (reference sequence). The V and J ends lost 1 base and 2 bases, in that order; junction bases with no gene match: 4. The CDR3 loop is CASSIALAGTYEQYF. The CDR3 region has the DNA TGTGCCAGTAGTATAGCCCTAGCGGGTACCTACGAGCAGTACTTC.

V is TRBV7-2 and J is TRBJ1-2; possibly TRBD1 for D (5 bases). Trimming stripped 0 bases from V and 6 bases from J, with 14 bases between. Germline loops: CDR1 SGHTA, CDR2 FQGNSA. The CDR3 extends over 15 amino acids. Here the CDR3 DNA reads TGTGCCAGCAGCTTAGCATCAAGGACACAGAATGGCTACACCTTC. Its translation: CASSLASRTQNGYTF.

The genes are TRBV6-1 and TRBJ1-1; D unresolved. The CDR3 extends over 13 amino acids. Germline loops: CDR1 MNHNS, CDR2 SASEGT. Trimming took off 7 bases at V and 4 bases at J, with 13 bases between the two ends. The CDR3 region has the DNA TGTGCCAGCAAGCCAGCTGGCGGCACTGAAGCTTTCTTT. Its protein is CASKPAGGTEAFF.

The rearrangement joins TRBV9 to TRBJ2-7; D not resolved. The CDR3 has 14 residues. V lost 4 bases and J 4 bases, leaving 15 bases between the germline ends. Germline assignment: CDR1 SGDLS and CDR2 YYNGEE. The CDR3 here is CASSPRPSRYEQYF. DNA for the CDR3: TGTGCCAGCAGCCCCCGCCCCAGTCGTTACGAGCAGTACTTC.

In this sample, this clone turned up many times. The V gene is TRBV7-3, the J gene TRBJ1-1; D is uncertain. The CDR3 covers 14 residues. CDR1 and CDR2 from the germline V gene are SGHTA and FQGTGA. V was trimmed by 1 base and J by 1 base, leaving 7 bases between them. The CDR3, as DNA: TGTGCCAGCAGCTTAATGGGCCCGAACACTGAAGCTTTCTTT. Translated: CASSLMGPNTEAFF.

This chain uses TRBV2 with TRBJ2-7; 13 bases fit TRBD2. Germline V gene sequence: CDR1 SNHLY, CDR2 FYNNEI. Unmatched junction bases numbered 9, after V lost 6 bases and J lost 4 bases. This CDR3 is 16 amino acids long. CDR3 amino acids: CASSGTSGTPGYEQYF. CDR3 nucleotide sequence: TGTGCCAGCAGCGGGACTAGCGGGACCCCTGGTTACGAGCAGTACTTC.

The rearrangement joins TRBV28 to TRBJ1-5, with a weak D call TRBD1 (6 bases). The CDR3 runs 16 residues. V was clipped by 3 bases and J by 0 bases, with 12 bases between them. Germline V gives CDR1 MDHEN, CDR2 SYDVKM. CDR3 protein: CASSLAGGDSNQPQHF. The CDR3 DNA follows: TGTGCCAGCAGTTTGGCCGGGGGCGATAGCAATCAGCCCCAGCATTTT.

This clone was counted once. The chain recombines TRBV10-3 with TRBJ2-2, with TRBD2 matching over 10 bases. Germline assignment: CDR1 ENHRY and CDR2 SYGVKD. V lost 3 bases, J lost 1 base, and 2 bases stayed unmatched. The CDR3 is made up of 16 amino acids. CDR3 in DNA: TGTGCCATCAGTGAATTAGCGGGAGGGAACACCGGGGAGCTGTTTTTT. As protein: CAISELAGGNTGELFF.

The chain links TRBV27 to TRBJ2-1; D is unresolved. From germline, CDR1 is MNHEY and CDR2 SMNVEV (reference sequence). This CDR3 region has 12 residues. Trimming pared 8 bases from V and 6 bases from J, leaving 11 bases between. The CDR3 sequence is CASRSGGNEQFF. In DNA form, the CDR3 reads TGTGCCAGCCGTTCGGGTGGCAATGAGCAGTTCTTC.

The chain employs TRBV7-3 and TRBJ2-6, with D uncertain. The CDR3 loop spans 15 amino acids. Germline CDR1 reads SGHTA; CDR2 reads FQGTGA. The ends were cut back, 5 bases at V and 0 bases at J, with 8 bases in the middle. CDR3 in DNA: TGTGCCAGCAGCCCGATCCTCTCTGGGGCCAACGTCCTGACTTTC. Protein sequence: CASSPILSGANVLTF.

The rearrangement uses TRBV11-2 and TRBJ2-7; D is possibly TRBD2 (5 bases). CDR1 SGHAT and CDR2 FQNNGV come from the germline V gene. The CDR3 length is 15 residues. The V end was cut by 5 bases, the J end by 2 bases, with 16 bases between. DNA for the CDR3: TGTGCCAGCAGCGACTTTGGGAGATTAACCTACGAGCAGTACTTC. This encodes CASSDFGRLTYEQYF.

This clone has just one count. This chain connects TRBV10-2 to TRBJ1-1, with no clear D. CDR3 size: 13 residues. Per germline, CDR1 WSHSY and CDR2 SAAADI. Trimming pared 4 bases from V and 4 bases from J, leaving 10 bases between. The CDR3 DNA sequence: TGCGCCAGCAGTGCCCCAGTTAGCACTGAAGCTTTCTTT. Residues: CASSAPVSTEAFF.

The rearrangement joins TRBV9 to TRBJ2-5; 10 nucleotides match TRBD1. The V segment lost 0 bases and the J segment 4 bases; nucleotides outside the gene matches: 3. The CDR3 spans 15 residues. Germline CDR1 is SGDLS and CDR2 is YYNGEE. CDR3 region: CASSVGTGGPETQYF. Here the CDR3 DNA reads TGTGCCAGCAGCGTAGGGACAGGGGGGCCAGAGACCCAGTACTTC. The complete variable domain, with remaining parts taken from reference TRBV9 and TRBJ2-5, reads DSGVTQTPKHLITATGQRVTLRCSPRSGDLSVYWYQQSLDQGLQFLIQYYNGEERAKGNILERFSAQQFPDLHSELNLSSLELGDSALYFCASSVGTGGPETQYFGPGTRLLVL.

V is TRBV11-3 and J is TRBJ2-5; D may match TRBD1 or TRBD2 (6 bases each). Trimming took 3 bases from V and 5 from J, leaving 10 bases between them. The CDR3 extends over 13 amino acids. Germline loops: CDR1 SGHNT, CDR2 YENEEA. CDR3 sequence: CASSLGGQETQYF. As DNA, the CDR3 is TGTGCCAGCAGCTTGGGGGGCCAGGAGACCCAGTACTTC.

The chain links TRBV29-1 to TRBJ2-5; the D gene is possibly TRBD2 (6 bases). This CDR3 has 16 amino acids. The V gene's germline CDR1 is SQVTM and CDR2 ANQGSEA. Trimming stripped 2 bases from V and 4 bases from J, with 20 bases between. The CDR3 region is CSVEPTMSRRVETQYF. CDR3 DNA sequence: TGCAGCGTTGAACCCACAATGTCGAGGAGGGTAGAGACCCAGTACTTC.

V and J are TRBV6-5 and TRBJ1-2; D gene unclear. V was clipped by 0 bases and J by 10 bases, with 9 bases between them. Germline V gene sequence: CDR1 MNHEY, CDR2 SVGAGI. The CDR3 has 12 amino acids. The CDR3 loop is CASSYSNVDYTF. CDR3 nucleotides: TGTGCCAGCAGTTACTCGAACGTTGACTACACCTTC.

The chain links TRBV25-1 to TRBJ2-5; D is perhaps TRBD2 (5 bases). The germline V gene has CDR1 MGHDK and CDR2 SYGVNS. The V and J ends lost 2 bases and 1 base respectively, with 5 bases between them. CDR3 length equals 13 residues. The CDR3 region has the DNA TGTGCCAGCAGTGAAGGAGGCCAAGAGACCCAGTACTTC. Encoded protein: CASSEGGQETQYF. The complete variable domain, with remaining parts taken from reference TRBV25-1 and TRBJ2-5, reads EADIYQTPRYLVIGTGKKITLECSQTMGHDKMYWYQQDPGMELHLIHYSYGVNSTEKGDLSSESTVSRIRTEHFPLTLESARPSHTSQYLCASSEGGQETQYFGPGTRLLVL.

The chain recombines TRBV30 with TRBJ2-7, with D possibly matching TRBD2 (5 bases). The CDR3 has 15 amino acids. The germline gives CDR1 GTSNPN, CDR2 SVGIG (reference sequence). V shed 8 bases and J shed 1 base, with 21 bases lying between them. CDR3 sequence (DNA): TGTGCCGGGATGTGGATCGGGAAAAATTCCTACGAGCAGTACTTC. Translation gives CAGMWIGKNSYEQYF.